A single sample is the source of the 25 T cell receptor beta chains below, sequenced in a study of cytomegalovirus exposure and HLA in healthy donors. The PCR had 60 Vbeta and 13 Jbeta primers. Here immunoSEQ multiplex PCR was the method, and the copy in TCRdb shows in-frame clones only, minus some. Among some 170,000 clones listed, approximately 81% were seen once. Sequencing input: PBMCs. These receptors all stem from a woman aged 25 to 39 in good health and CMV-seropositive.

This clone is a singleton in its sample. The gene calls are TRBV5-4 and TRBJ2-2; D gene ambiguous. The germline gives CDR1 SGHNT, CDR2 YYREEE (reference sequence). Trimming removed 0 bases at V and 1 base at J, with 4 bases between. The length of the CDR3 is 14 residues. CDR3 sequence: CASSLVGNTGELFF. Written as DNA, the CDR3 is TGTGCCAGCAGCTTGGTCGGGAACACCGGGGAGCTGTTTTTT.

This chain links TRBV9 with TRBJ2-1; 9 bases match TRBD2. The trim removed 4 bases at V and 8 bases at J, leaving 10 bases unmatched. The CDR3 sequence is 15 residues long. CDR1 is SGDLS and CDR2 is YYNGEE in the germline V gene. The CDR3 spells CASSTGTSSLYEQFF. CDR3 bases: TGTGCCAGCAGCACCGGGACTAGCAGTCTCTATGAGCAGTTCTTC.

V usage is TRBV7-9 and J usage is TRBJ2-5, with 8 bases that match TRBD2. Trimming removed 1 base from V and 1 base from J; junction bases left unmatched: 11. The germline gives CDR1 SEHNR, CDR2 FQNEAQ (reference sequence). This CDR3 contains 18 residues. CDR3 sequence (DNA): TGTGCCAGCAGCTTAGTGACCCAGCTTCGGGGGGGCCAAGAGACCCAGTACTTC. Translation gives CASSLVTQLRGGQETQYF.

This clone occurred a few times. The gene calls are TRBV4-1 and TRBJ2-1; D is unresolved. CDR1 and CDR2 from the germline V gene are MGHRA and YSYEKL. The CDR3 consists of 14 residues. The V end was cut by 4 bases, the J end by 6 bases, with 13 bases between. The CDR3 protein is CASSPLGIGNEQFF. The CDR3 bases are TGCGCCAGCAGCCCCCTAGGCATCGGCAATGAGCAGTTCTTC.

The rearrangement joins TRBV19 to TRBJ1-6, with TRBD1 identical over 8 bases. This CDR3 is 16 amino acids long. The germline gives CDR1 LNHDA, CDR2 SQIVND (reference sequence). V dropped 4 bases and J dropped 2; count of bases not matched to a gene: 4. Here the CDR3 DNA reads TGTGCCAGTAGTAAGGACAGGGACGCCTATAATTCACCCCTCCACTTT. This encodes CASSKDRDAYNSPLHF.

V gene TRBV10-3 combines with J gene TRBJ2-7; maybe TRBD1 (5 bases). Deletions cut 6 bases from V and 5 bases from J, with 11 bases between. In germline, CDR1 is ENHRY, CDR2 SYGVKD. This CDR3 comprises 12 residues. CDR3 amino acids: CAIRTGAHEQYF. CDR3 DNA sequence: TGTGCCATCAGAACAGGCGCCCACGAGCAGTACTTC.

The CDR3 spells CASSSLMDRFDFEAFF. For the CDR3, the DNA is TGTGCCAGCAGTTCGCTGATGGACAGGTTTGATTTTGAAGCTTTCTTT. This chain links TRBV28 with TRBJ1-1, with TRBD1 identical over 7 bases. The CDR3 has 16 amino acids. CDR1 and CDR2 (germline): MDHEN, SYDVKM. The J segment lost 7 bases and the V segment lost 4 bases, leaving 15 bases of the junction unmatched.

J is TRBJ1-5 and V is TRBV5-5; 7 bases fit TRBD1. The CDR3 consists of 16 residues. CDR1 and CDR2 (germline): SGHKS, YYEKEE (reference sequence). Germline trimming cut 4 bases from V and 7 bases from J; bases unmatched to any gene: 14. CDR3 residues: CASSLRGTALSQPQHF. CDR3 sequence (DNA): TGTGCCAGCAGCCTCCGTGGGACAGCCCTCAGCCAGCCCCAGCATTTT.

This chain links TRBV9 with TRBJ2-7; D may be TRBD1 (6 bases). The CDR3 sequence is 17 residues long. Germline V gene sequence: CDR1 SGDLS, CDR2 YYNGEE. Between the trimmed V and J ends, which lost 0 bases and 2 bases, there was a span of 18 bases. The CDR3 DNA reads TGTGCCAGCAGCGTAGGTCCGACAGGCCACTTGGCCTACGAGCAGTACTTC. Its translation: CASSVGPTGHLAYEQYF.

The V gene is TRBV18, the J gene TRBJ2-3; the match to TRBD2 covers 8 bases. The V and J ends lost 3 bases and 3 bases, in that order; junction bases with no gene match: 5. The CDR3 is 15 amino acids. Germline CDR1 is KGHSH and CDR2 is LQKENI. CDR3 protein: CASSPLSGATDTQYF. CDR3 in DNA: TGTGCCAGCTCACCTCTTAGCGGGGCGACAGATACGCAGTATTTT.

The J gene is TRBJ1-2, the V gene TRBV9, with D possibly TRBD1 on 6 matching bases. The germline V gene has CDR1 SGDLS and CDR2 YYNGEE. V was clipped by 0 bases and J by 6 bases, with 21 bases between them. The CDR3 runs to 17 residues. CDR3 nucleotide sequence: TGTGCCAGCAGCGTAGGAACCTTCCTGGGGGCTTTGGATGGCTACACCTTC. It is translated as CASSVGTFLGALDGYTF. Supplemented by reference TRBV9 and TRBJ1-2, the full variable domain reads DSGVTQTPKHLITATGQRVTLRCSPRSGDLSVYWYQQSLDQGLQFLIQYYNGEERAKGNILERFSAQQFPDLHSELNLSSLELGDSALYFCASSVGTFLGALDGYTFGSGTRLTVV.

About this clone itself: At one end the junction does not follow the germline gene, possibly because of a read error. The chain employs TRBV7-9 and TRBJ2-1; 9 nucleotides match TRBD2. The CDR3 runs 17 residues. Germline V gene sequence: CDR1 SEHNR, CDR2 FQNEAQ (reference sequence). This CDR3 reads CSSTTRGGGAFYNEQFF. CDR3 nucleotide sequence: TGTTCCAGCACCACGAGGGGCGGGGGGGCCTTCTACAATGAGCAGTTCTTC.

This clone was observed many times. The V gene is TRBV19, the J gene TRBJ1-2; possible D gene TRBD1, 5 bases. Germline CDR1 is LNHDA and CDR2 is SQIVND (reference sequence). V lost 1 base to trimming and J lost 1 base, with 13 bases between them. The CDR3 has 16 amino acids. CDR3 nucleotide sequence: TGTGCCAGTAGTATAGGCCCGGACATGTTTAACTATGGCTACACCTTC. Protein product: CASSIGPDMFNYGYTF.

This rearrangement joins TRBV29-1 to TRBJ2-5, with 10 positions matching TRBD2. Germline values: CDR1 SQVTM, CDR2 ANQGSEA. The trim removed 1 base at V and 5 bases at J, leaving 10 bases unmatched. The CDR3 consists of 16 residues. This chain's CDR3 is CSVEGWLAGGQETQYF. The DNA of the CDR3 is TGCAGCGTTGAAGGGTGGTTAGCGGGGGGACAGGAGACCCAGTACTTC.

This sequence joins TRBV4-1 and TRBJ1-2; D may be TRBD1 (6 bases). Trimming left V 2 bases short and J 4 bases short, with 11 bases between. Germline values: CDR1 MGHRA, CDR2 YSYEKL. The CDR3 has 14 amino acids. CDR3 sequence: CASSQTQGSYGYTF. CDR3 nucleotide sequence: TGCGCCAGCAGCCAAACACAGGGTAGCTATGGCTACACCTTC.

The chain couples TRBV9 to TRBJ1-1; D is perhaps TRBD1 (5 bases). Trimming removed 4 bases from V and 8 bases from J, with 9 bases in between. The CDR3 totals 11 residues. The germline V gene has CDR1 SGDLS and CDR2 YYNGEE. CDR3 bases: TGTGCCAGCAGCCCCGCAGGGGAAGCTTTCTTT. It translates to CASSPAGEAFF.

The chain is built from TRBV28 and TRBJ2-7; 8 positions match TRBD1. The CDR3 covers 18 residues. The V gene end was trimmed by 5 bases and the J gene end by 4 bases; junction bases not matched to a gene: 19. Germline V gives CDR1 MDHEN, CDR2 SYDVKM. CDR3 amino acids: CASSPWRTGTSRLYEQYF. CDR3 sequence (DNA): TGTGCCAGCAGTCCCTGGCGGACAGGGACCTCCCGCCTTTACGAGCAGTACTTC.

The chain has TRBV9 and TRBJ2-1; TRBD1 is a possible D gene (6 bases). The V gene's germline CDR1 is SGDLS and CDR2 YYNGEE. V gave up 0 bases and J gave up 4 bases, with 11 bases separating them. This CDR3 has 15 amino acids. In DNA form, the CDR3 reads TGTGCCAGCAGCGTAGCAGGGGCCCCGTACAATGAGCAGTTCTTC. Its protein is CASSVAGAPYNEQFF.

The V gene is TRBV5-6, the J gene TRBJ2-3; possibly TRBD1 for D (7 bases). The CDR3 consists of 15 residues. Germline V gene lookup returns CDR1 SGHDT and CDR2 YYEEEE. Trimming removed 4 bases from V and 7 bases from J, with 19 bases in between. CDR3: CASSGGWDSAYTQYF. The CDR3, as DNA: TGTGCCAGCAGCGGGGGGTGGGACAGCGCCTATACGCAGTATTTT. Full variable domain (remainder filled in from reference TRBV5-6 and TRBJ2-3): DAGVTQSPTHLIKTRGQQVTLRCSPKSGHDTVSWYQQALGQGPQFIFQYYEEEERQRGNFPDRFSGHQFPNYSSELNVNALLLGDSALYLCASSGGWDSAYTQYFGPGTRLTVL.

The genes are TRBV9 and TRBJ2-7; 9 bases are a match to TRBD1. Trimming removed 0 bases from V and 2 bases from J; junction bases left unmatched: 3. This CDR3 has 15 residues. Germline V gene sequence: CDR1 SGDLS, CDR2 YYNGEE. The CDR3 spells CASSVGGQGAYEQYF. The CDR3 region has the DNA TGTGCCAGCAGCGTAGGGGGACAGGGCGCCTACGAGCAGTACTTC.

The chain employs TRBV4-1 and TRBJ1-5; no reliable D call. The CDR3 runs to 15 residues. Per the germline V gene, CDR1 is MGHRA and CDR2 is YSYEKL. The V end lost 1 base, the J end lost 6 bases, and 13 bases lay between the germline ends. The DNA for the CDR3 is TGCGCCAGCAGCCAAGGATATCGGAGTGTTCAGCCCCAGCATTTT. Translated: CASSQGYRSVQPQHF.

The chain employs TRBV29-1 and TRBJ1-3, with 8 bases matching TRBD1. CDR3 size: 14 residues. Unmatched junction bases numbered 6, after V lost 6 bases and J lost 2 bases. From germline, CDR1 is SQVTM and CDR2 ANQGSEA. The CDR3: CSVHQGAAGNTIYF. The DNA of the CDR3 is TGCAGCGTCCACCAGGGGGCGGCTGGAAACACCATATATTTT.

The CDR3 sequence: CASSLGGQGGTEAFF. As DNA, the CDR3 is TGTGCCAGCAGCTTAGGGGGACAGGGCGGCACTGAAGCTTTCTTT. This sequence joins TRBV9 and TRBJ1-1; 9 positions agree with TRBD1. With V trimmed by 4 bases and J by 4 bases, 8 bases remained unmatched. The CDR3 is 15 residues long. CDR1 and CDR2 (germline): SGDLS, YYNGEE.

The rearrangement joins TRBV27 to TRBJ1-1; D possibly corresponds to TRBD1 (6 bases). Germline CDR1 is MNHEY and CDR2 is SMNVEV (reference sequence). There are 16 residues in the CDR3. V lost 6 bases and J lost 0, with 17 bases in between. The CDR3 loop is CASREYRDLMNTEAFF. CDR3 sequence (DNA): TGTGCCAGCAGGGAATACAGGGATCTGATGAACACTGAAGCTTTCTTT.

This chain links TRBV28 with TRBJ1-2; TRBD1 aligns across 8 bases. The CDR3 has 14 residues. J gave up 4 bases and V 2 bases, and 3 bases lay outside the gene matches. Germline CDR1 MDHEN, CDR2 SYDVKM. CDR3 DNA sequence: TGTGCCAGCAGTTTACAGGGGGCGTTCTATGGCTACACCTTC. As protein: CASSLQGAFYGYTF.